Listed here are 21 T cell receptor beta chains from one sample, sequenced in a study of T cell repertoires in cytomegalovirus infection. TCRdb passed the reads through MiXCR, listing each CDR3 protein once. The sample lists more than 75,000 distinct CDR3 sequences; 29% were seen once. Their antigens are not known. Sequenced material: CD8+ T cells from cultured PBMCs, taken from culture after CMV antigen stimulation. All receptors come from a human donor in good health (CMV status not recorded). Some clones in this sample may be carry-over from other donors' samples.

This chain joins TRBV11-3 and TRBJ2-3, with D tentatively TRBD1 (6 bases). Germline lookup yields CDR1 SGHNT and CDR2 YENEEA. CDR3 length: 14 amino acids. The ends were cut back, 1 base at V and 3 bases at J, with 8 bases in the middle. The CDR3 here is CASSLGGQTDTQYF. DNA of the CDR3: TGTGCCAGCAGCTTAGGGGGGCAAACAGATACGCAGTATTTT.

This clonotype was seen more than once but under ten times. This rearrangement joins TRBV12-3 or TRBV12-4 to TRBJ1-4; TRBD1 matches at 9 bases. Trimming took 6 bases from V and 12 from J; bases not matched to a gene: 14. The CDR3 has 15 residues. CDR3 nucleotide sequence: TGTGCCAGCAGACTCCCCGGGACAGGGTTCGTCGAACTGTTTTTT. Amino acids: CASRLPGTGFVELFF.

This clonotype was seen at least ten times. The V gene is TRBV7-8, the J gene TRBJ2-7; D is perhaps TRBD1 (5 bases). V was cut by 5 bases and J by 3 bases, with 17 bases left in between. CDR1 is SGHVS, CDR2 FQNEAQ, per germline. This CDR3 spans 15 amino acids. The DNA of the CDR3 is TGTGCCAGCAGCCCAGATGGGGCCTGGAACTACGAGCAGTACTTC. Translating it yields CASSPDGAWNYEQYF.

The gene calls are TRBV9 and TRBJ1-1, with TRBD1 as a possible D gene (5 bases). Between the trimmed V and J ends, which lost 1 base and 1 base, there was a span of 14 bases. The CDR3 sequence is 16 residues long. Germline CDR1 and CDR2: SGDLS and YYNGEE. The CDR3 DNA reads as TGTGCCAGCAGCGTAACGAGAGGGGTCACGAACACTGAAGCTTTCTTT. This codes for CASSVTRGVTNTEAFF.

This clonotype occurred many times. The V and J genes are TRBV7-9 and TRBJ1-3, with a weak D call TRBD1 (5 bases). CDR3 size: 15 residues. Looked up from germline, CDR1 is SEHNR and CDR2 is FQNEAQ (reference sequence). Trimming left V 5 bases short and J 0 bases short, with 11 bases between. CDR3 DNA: TGTGCCAGCAGCAGTGGGACTGCCTCTGGAAACACCATATATTTT. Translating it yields CASSSGTASGNTIYF. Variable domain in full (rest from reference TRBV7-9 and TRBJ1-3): DTGVSQNPRHKITKRGQNVTFRCDPISEHNRLYWYRQTLGQGPEFLTYFQNEAQLEKSRLLSDRFSAERPKGSFSTLEIQRTEQGDSAMYLCASSSGTASGNTIYFGEGSWLTVV.

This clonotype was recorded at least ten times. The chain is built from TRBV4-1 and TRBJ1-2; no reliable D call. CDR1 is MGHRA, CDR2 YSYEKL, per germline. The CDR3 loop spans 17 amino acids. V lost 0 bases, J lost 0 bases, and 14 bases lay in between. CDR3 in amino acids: CASSQESGLIANYGYTF. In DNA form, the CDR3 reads TGCGCCAGCAGCCAAGAGAGTGGGTTAATCGCTAACTATGGCTACACCTTC.

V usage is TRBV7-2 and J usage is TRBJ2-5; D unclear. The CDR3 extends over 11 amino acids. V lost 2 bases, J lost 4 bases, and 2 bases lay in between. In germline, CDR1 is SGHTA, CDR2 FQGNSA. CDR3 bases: TGTGCCAGCAGCTTATTAGAGACCCAGTACTTC. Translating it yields CASSLLETQYF.

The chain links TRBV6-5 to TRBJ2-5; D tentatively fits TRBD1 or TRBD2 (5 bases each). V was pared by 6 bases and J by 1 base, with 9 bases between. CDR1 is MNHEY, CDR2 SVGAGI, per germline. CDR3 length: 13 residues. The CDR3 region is CASRGRFQETQYF. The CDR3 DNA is TGTGCCAGCAGGGGACGGTTCCAAGAGACCCAGTACTTC.

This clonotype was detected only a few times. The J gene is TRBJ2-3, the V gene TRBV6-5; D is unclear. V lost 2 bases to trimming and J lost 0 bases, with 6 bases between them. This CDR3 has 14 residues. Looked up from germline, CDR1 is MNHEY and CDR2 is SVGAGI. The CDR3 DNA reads TGTGCCAGCAGTTACCGGTTTAGCACAGATACGCAGTATTTT. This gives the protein CASSYRFSTDTQYF.

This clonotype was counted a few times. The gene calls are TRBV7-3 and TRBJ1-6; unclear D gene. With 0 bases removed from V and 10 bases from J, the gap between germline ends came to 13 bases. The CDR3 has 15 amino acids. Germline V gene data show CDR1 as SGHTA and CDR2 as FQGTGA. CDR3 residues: CASSLTTGMGSPLHF. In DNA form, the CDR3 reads TGTGCCAGCAGCTTAACCACGGGGATGGGCTCACCCCTCCACTTT.

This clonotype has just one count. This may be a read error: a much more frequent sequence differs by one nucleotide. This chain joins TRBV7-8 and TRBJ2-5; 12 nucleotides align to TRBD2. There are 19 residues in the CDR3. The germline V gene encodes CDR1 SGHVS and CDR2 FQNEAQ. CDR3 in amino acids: CTSSLGVLTSGGDQETQYF. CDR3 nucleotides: TGTACCAGCAGCTTAGGGGTTCTGACTAGCGGGGGAGACCAAGAGACCCAGTACTTC.

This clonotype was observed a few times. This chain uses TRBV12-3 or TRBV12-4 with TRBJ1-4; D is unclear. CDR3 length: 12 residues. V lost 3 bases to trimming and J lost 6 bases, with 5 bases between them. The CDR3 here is CASSFYDEKLFF. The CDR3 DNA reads TGTGCCAGCAGTTTTTACGATGAAAAACTGTTTTTT.

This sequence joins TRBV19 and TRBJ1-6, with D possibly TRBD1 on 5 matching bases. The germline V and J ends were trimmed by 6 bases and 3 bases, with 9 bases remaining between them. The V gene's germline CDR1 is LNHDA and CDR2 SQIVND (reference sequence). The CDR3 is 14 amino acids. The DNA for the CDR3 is TGTGCCAGTAGGCCGGGACTCTATAATTCACCCCTCCACTTT. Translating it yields CASRPGLYNSPLHF.

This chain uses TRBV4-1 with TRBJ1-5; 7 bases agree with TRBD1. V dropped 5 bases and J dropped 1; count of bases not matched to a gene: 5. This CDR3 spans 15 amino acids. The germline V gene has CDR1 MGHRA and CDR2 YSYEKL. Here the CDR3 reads CASSTGEGSNQPQHF. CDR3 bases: TGCGCCAGCAGCACAGGGGAGGGGAGCAATCAGCCCCAGCATTTT.

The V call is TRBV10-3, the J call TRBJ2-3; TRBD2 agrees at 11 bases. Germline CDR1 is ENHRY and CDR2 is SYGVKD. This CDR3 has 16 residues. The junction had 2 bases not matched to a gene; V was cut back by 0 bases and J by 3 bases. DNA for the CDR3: TGTGCCATCAGTGAGTCTAGCGGGGGGGCTACAGATACGCAGTATTTT. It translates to CAISESSGGATDTQYF.

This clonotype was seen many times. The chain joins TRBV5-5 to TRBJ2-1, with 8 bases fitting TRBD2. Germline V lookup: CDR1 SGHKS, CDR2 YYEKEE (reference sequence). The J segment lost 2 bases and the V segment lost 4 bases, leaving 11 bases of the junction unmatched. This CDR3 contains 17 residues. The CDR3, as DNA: TGTGCCAGCAGCATAGACAATTACGGGGGGGCCTACAATGAGCAGTTCTTC. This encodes CASSIDNYGGAYNEQFF.

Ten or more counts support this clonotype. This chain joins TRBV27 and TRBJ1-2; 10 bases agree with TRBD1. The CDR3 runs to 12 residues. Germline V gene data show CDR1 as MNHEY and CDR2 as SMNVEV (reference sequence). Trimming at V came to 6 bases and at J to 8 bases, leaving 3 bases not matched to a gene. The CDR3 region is CASRGQGIGYTF. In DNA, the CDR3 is TGTGCCAGCAGGGGACAGGGGATAGGCTACACCTTC.

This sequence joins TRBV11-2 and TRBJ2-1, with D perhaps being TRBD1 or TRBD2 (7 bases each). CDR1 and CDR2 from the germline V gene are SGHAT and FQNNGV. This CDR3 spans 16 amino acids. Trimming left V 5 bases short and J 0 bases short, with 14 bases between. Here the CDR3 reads CASSPGGAFSYNEQFF. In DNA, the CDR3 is TGTGCCAGCAGCCCAGGGGGGGCTTTCTCCTACAATGAGCAGTTCTTC.

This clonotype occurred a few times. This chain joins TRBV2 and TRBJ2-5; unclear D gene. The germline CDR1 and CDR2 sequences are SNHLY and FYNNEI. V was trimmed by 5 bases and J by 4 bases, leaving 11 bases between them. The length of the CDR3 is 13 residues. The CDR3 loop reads CASSTGSPETQYF. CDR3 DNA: TGTGCCAGCAGTACCGGGTCTCCAGAGACCCAGTACTTC.

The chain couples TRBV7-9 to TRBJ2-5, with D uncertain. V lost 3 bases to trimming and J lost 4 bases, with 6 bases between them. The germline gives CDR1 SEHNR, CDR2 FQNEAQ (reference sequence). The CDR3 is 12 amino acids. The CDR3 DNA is TGTGCCAGCAGCTTGGTCAGAGAGACCCAGTACTTC. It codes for CASSLVRETQYF.

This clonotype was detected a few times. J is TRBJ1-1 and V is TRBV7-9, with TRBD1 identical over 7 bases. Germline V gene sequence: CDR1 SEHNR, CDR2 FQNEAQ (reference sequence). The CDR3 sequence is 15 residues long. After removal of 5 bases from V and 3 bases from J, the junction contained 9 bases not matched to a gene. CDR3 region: CASSPWTGAHTEAFF. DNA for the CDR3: TGTGCCAGCAGCCCATGGACAGGAGCTCACACTGAAGCTTTCTTT.